In its sample, the clone carrying this T cell receptor (beta chain) was seen a few times. Its specificity is unknown. The sample comes from a study of tumor-infiltrating lymphocytes in primary liver carcinoma. Overall study findings and caveats: Blood had a significantly lower top-250-clone fraction than tumors did (p = 0.039).

With 0 bases removed from V and 10 bases from J, the gap between germline ends came to 11 bases. The germline V gene encodes CDR1 DFQATT and CDR2 SNEGSKA (reference sequence). The CDR3 is made up of 12 amino acids. TCR beta cDNA was made from around 460 ng total RNA with a constant-region primer. Three nested multiplex PCR rounds, a slightly modified ARM-PCR, produced the libraries for TCR beta. TRBV1-TRBV30 forward and Cbeta reverse primers drove the first two roughly 10-cycle rounds. TCRdb fed the multiplex PCR reads into MiXCR, producing one record per CDR3 protein. The table has 330,000 or so distinct CDR3 sequences, around three fifths seen once; the top ten hold 5.5% to 7%. The study extracted blood RNA from unsorted whole blood and also extracted germline DNA.

Specimen: peripheral blood. The sequence was collected from a man aged 40-49 years with primary liver carcinoma and hepatitis B virus infection. V usage is TRBV20-1 and J usage is TRBJ2-3; no firm D call. CDR3 loop: CSARESVQAQYF. CDR3 DNA: TGCAGTGCTAGAGAAAGCGTTCAGGCGCAGTATTTT.